A selection of T cell receptor beta chains follows, all from one sample in a study of shared clonotypes between healthy human individuals. Profiled with immunoSEQ multiplex PCR; TCRdb holds only in-frame clones, not every one. The table records 450,000 to 500,000 clones, 78% of them present only once. The specimen was PBMCs. Every receptor here comes from a woman between 40 and 55 years old in good health. Some clones in this sample may be carry-over from other donors' samples. Both conserved end residues are trimmed from each CDR3. Only some rows state a clone size, as once, few, many or a class for expanded clones.

once TRBJ1-1 TRBV7-9 ASNKAGLNTEAF
. TRBJ1-6 TRBV7-3 ASSAGAPGNSPLH
. TRBJ2-5 TRBV5-1 ASSLGLAVVETQY
. TRBJ2-1 TRBV11-3 ASSPRGTYNEQF
. TRBJ2-1 TRBV11-2 ASSLGTPGLEQF
. TRBJ1-1 TRBV28 ASSLTGGYTEAF
. TRBJ2-7 TRBV30 AGRPLGGVDYEQY
. TRBJ2-4 TRBV19 ASSPRDIRAKNIQY
few TRBJ1-1 TRBV5-7 ASSLGTGVEDTEAF
few TRBJ2-1 TRBV5-1 ASSLGTSGRYDEQF
. TRBJ2-3 TRBV7-2 ASSSGPLTDTQY
. TRBJ2-6 TRBV11-2 ASSLDLSGANVLT
. TRBJ2-3 TRBV28 ASSLVLPSTDTQY
once TRBJ2-1 TRBV7-2 ASSLSFIGSSYNEQF
. TRBJ2-1 TRBV6-5 ASSYDYRVEQF
. TRBJ2-1 TRBV4-3 ASSQVSGGRAKEQF
once TRBJ2-3 TRBV6-9 ASSYYGTEASGNTQY
. TRBJ2-3 TRBV12-5 ASGSGRSTDTQY
. TRBJ2-3 TRBV10-2 ASSWAGGPADTQY
. TRBJ1-2 TRBV28 ASDKGTSGYT
. TRBJ2-7 TRBV6-5 ASSTTGRSSYEQY
. TRBJ1-1 TRBV5-1 ASSSRQANTEAF
. TRBJ1-5 TRBV6-6 ASSYWTVNSNQPRH
few TRBJ2-7 TRBV6-6 ASSSSAGASYEQY
few TRBJ2-7 TRBV28 ASSSPGARYEQY
. TRBJ2-1 TRBV7-9 ASSFLSGSPSYNEQF
. TRBJ2-2 TRBV10-3 AISEEGGPTRELF
. TRBJ2-7 TRBV4-3 ASSQAVAGVHEQY
. TRBJ2-1 TRBV5-1 ASSSRTGVDEQF
. TRBJ2-7 TRBV7-3 ASSLRTDYEQY
. . TRBV6-6 ASSQQYEQY
. TRBJ2-2 TRBV6-4 ASTYREAGELF
. TRBJ2-7 TRBV27 ASSPLAGGPYEQY
. TRBJ1-1 TRBV6-5 ASSYGTGVRITEAF
. TRBJ2-7 TRBV5-6 ASSFPGRRYEQY
few TRBJ2-1 TRBV27 ASSQGSSYNEQF
. TRBJ2-7 TRBV5-1 ASSLTSGSYEQY
. TRBJ2-2 TRBV7-3 ASSLIGGDTGELF
. TRBJ1-5 TRBV19 ASSSQEQPQH
. TRBJ1-2 TRBV28 ASSLGAGGSGYT
. TRBJ2-3 TRBV9 ASSVGASGRVGSTDTQY
. TRBJ1-6 TRBV2 ASSEISPLH
. TRBJ2-2 TRBV9 ASSYLAGVHTGELF
. TRBJ2-1 TRBV4-1 ASSHPGTGFNEQF
once TRBJ2-7 TRBV11-2 ASSSTGQIRMQY
. TRBJ1-4 TRBV2 ASTRHGEKLF
once TRBJ1-5 TRBV10-3 AISLGTGDQPQH
. TRBJ2-5 TRBV15 ATSRALWSGEQY
. TRBJ2-2 TRBV7-2 ASSLSSGTNTGELF
. TRBJ2-1 TRBV10-2 ASHREVAGYLNEQF
. TRBJ2-2 TRBV6-1 ASRPLAGGPGELF
. TRBJ1-2 TRBV7-3 ASSPRTGDGYT
. TRBJ1-5 TRBV7-8 ASSSRPYGNQPQH
. TRBJ2-2 TRBV10-3 AISHRDRATGELF
. TRBJ2-4 TRBV7-8 ASGPDKNIQY
. TRBJ1-2 TRBV14 ASSQDQEGLGYT
few TRBJ2-3 TRBV28 ASSPLPGREGTDTQY
. TRBJ2-7 TRBV30 AWSASGVPGHEQY
. TRBJ2-1 TRBV7-3 ASSLMGLGEQF